A single sample gave rise to the 24 T cell receptor beta chains below, sequenced in a study of T cells expressing NK-cell markers. For each CDR3 protein, TCRdb gives one entry from its re-call of the 5' RACE reads, without DNA. Listed are about 120,000 distinct CDR3 sequences; about a fifth falls within the top ten. The sample comprised blood T cells: a sorted CD56 or NKG2C T cell subset, CD4+ or CD8+ T cells, or bulk PBMC T cells (not recorded which). The source of these receptors is a woman between 18 and 70 years old in good health.

The J gene is TRBJ1-2, the V gene TRBV29-1; the TRBD1 assignment by TCRdb is unverifiable without DNA. Germline V gives CDR1 SQVTM, CDR2 ANQGSEA. This CDR3 spans 14 amino acids. CDR3 region: CSVETGTGAYGYTF.

The V gene is TRBV11-2, the J gene TRBJ2-5; the D gene TCRdb calls, TRBD1, cannot be checked with no DNA. Germline V gene lookup returns CDR1 SGHAT and CDR2 FQNNGV. The CDR3 loop spans 14 amino acids. The CDR3 reads CATTLWAGEETQYF.

The gene calls are TRBV19 and TRBJ2-1. The CDR3 extends over 13 amino acids. Germline values: CDR1 LNHDA, CDR2 SQIVND (reference sequence). CDR3 sequence reads: CASLQSSYNEQFF. Full variable domain (outside the CDR3, taken from reference TRBV19 and TRBJ2-1): DGGITQSPKYLFRKEGQNVTLSCEQNLNHDAMYWYRQDPGQGLRLIYYSQIVNDFQKGDIAEGYSVSREKKESFPLTVTSAQKNPTAFYLCASLQSSYNEQFFGPGTRLTVL.

The chain links TRBV19 to TRBJ2-2; TCRdb's D gene call, TRBD1, goes unchecked for lack of DNA. The length of the CDR3 is 15 residues. Germline V gene data show CDR1 as LNHDA and CDR2 as SQIVND (reference sequence). The CDR3 region is CASSMGTGYTGELFF.

This chain joins TRBV19 and TRBJ2-7; there is no DNA to check the TCRdb D call of TRBD1. The CDR3 spans 15 residues. Germline CDR1 reads LNHDA; CDR2 reads SQIVND (reference sequence). The CDR3 is CASSSGQGALYEQYF.

This chain links TRBV29-1 with TRBJ2-2. This CDR3 is 13 amino acids long. Looked up from germline, CDR1 is SQVTM and CDR2 is ANQGSEA. CDR3 amino acids: CSAENPSTGELFF.

The genes are TRBV4-1 and TRBJ1-1. CDR1 and CDR2 from the germline V gene are MGHRA and YSYEKL. This CDR3 is built from 14 residues. The CDR3 spells CASSHPTANTEAFF.

The V call is TRBV20-1, the J call TRBJ2-1; checking the TCRdb D call of TRBD1 is not possible without DNA. This CDR3 has 13 amino acids. The germline CDR1 and CDR2 sequences are DFQATT and SNEGSKA (reference sequence). CDR3 in amino acids: CSARDPATFEQFF.

The chain has TRBV27 and TRBJ1-2; with no DNA, the TCRdb D assignment of TRBD1 cannot be verified. Germline V lookup: CDR1 MNHEY, CDR2 SMNVEV (reference sequence). The CDR3 is 13 amino acids. The CDR3 is CASSLGTSYGYTF.

This sequence joins TRBV4-3 and TRBJ1-3; checking the TCRdb D call of TRBD1 is not possible without DNA. The CDR3 totals 18 residues. The germline CDR1 and CDR2 sequences are LGHNA and YSLEER. The CDR3 here is CASSEDRGPFSSGNTIYF.

This sequence joins TRBV20-1 and TRBJ2-3; TCRdb names TRBD1, which stays unverified in the absence of DNA. The CDR3 contains 15 residues. Germline CDR1 reads DFQATT; CDR2 reads SNEGSKA (reference sequence). CDR3 protein: CSARDIDLAPDTQYF.

The V gene is TRBV12-3 or TRBV12-4, the J gene TRBJ1-2. The CDR3 has 12 amino acids. Here the CDR3 reads CASSHGLGGYTF.

The chain links TRBV12-3 or TRBV12-4 to TRBJ1-1; the D call of TRBD1 rests on TCRdb alone, since no DNA is present to check it. This CDR3 has 13 residues. CDR3 loop: CASRQLDSLEAFF.

The rearrangement uses TRBV5-6 and TRBJ1-5. From germline, CDR1 is SGHDT and CDR2 YYEEEE. The CDR3 covers 14 residues. The CDR3 here is CASSFWQWNQPQHF.

This chain uses TRBV6-2 or TRBV6-3 with TRBJ2-2; TCRdb's D call of TRBD1 is untestable without DNA. CDR1 and CDR2 (germline): MNHEY, SVGEGT. The CDR3 is 14 residues long. CDR3 amino acids: CASRGTVDTGELFF.

The chain has TRBV9 and TRBJ2-2; TCRdb's D call, TRBD1, is unchecked because there is no DNA. Germline V gene sequence: CDR1 SGDLS, CDR2 YYNGEE. The CDR3 runs 14 residues. This CDR3 reads CASSSGTGVGELFF.

V usage is TRBV24-1 and J usage is TRBJ2-5; absent DNA, TCRdb's TRBD2 call cannot be checked. Germline V gene data show CDR1 as KGHDR and CDR2 as SFDVKD. The CDR3 runs to 14 residues. This CDR3 reads CATSDSGPLQTQYF.

The J gene is TRBJ2-5, the V gene TRBV5-1; TCRdb's D call, TRBD2, is unchecked because there is no DNA. CDR1 and CDR2 from the germline V gene are SGHRS and YFSETQ. The CDR3 runs to 19 residues. CDR3: CASSLALASGITYQETQYF. The full variable domain, with the rest looked up from reference TRBV5-1 and TRBJ2-5, is KAGVTQTPRYLIKTRGQQVTLSCSPISGHRSVSWYQQTPGQGLQFLFEYFSETQRNKGNFPGRFSGRQFSNSRSEMNVSTLELGDSALYLCASSLALASGITYQETQYFGPGTRLLVL.

CDR3 sequence reads: CASSLGTSGFNEQFF. V usage is TRBV5-1 and J usage is TRBJ2-1; there is no DNA to check the TCRdb D call of TRBD2. The CDR3 length is 15 residues. CDR1 SGHRS and CDR2 YFSETQ come from the germline V gene.

The rearrangement joins TRBV20-1 to TRBJ2-5; TCRdb proposes TRBD1, but this gene call is untestable without DNA. CDR1 is DFQATT, CDR2 SNEGSKA, per germline (reference sequence). The CDR3 totals 15 residues. CDR3 residues: CSARDRQPAQETQYF.

V gene TRBV4-2 combines with J gene TRBJ2-1; TCRdb proposes TRBD2, but this gene call is untestable without DNA. Germline V CDR1 and CDR2: LGHNA, YNFKEQ. The CDR3 is 16 residues long. This chain's CDR3 is CASSQDRAGAYNEQFF.

This chain joins TRBV19 and TRBJ2-2. From germline, CDR1 is LNHDA and CDR2 SQIVND (reference sequence). The CDR3 is 13 residues long. The CDR3 here is CASSIIGTGELFF.

This rearrangement joins TRBV20-1 to TRBJ2-2; TCRdb outputs TRBD1, but without DNA this stays unchecked. The CDR3 consists of 14 residues. Germline V gives CDR1 DFQATT, CDR2 SNEGSKA (reference sequence). CDR3 sequence reads: CSASEGGAAGELFF.

The V call is TRBV19, the J call TRBJ2-1; TCRdb selects TRBD2, and the lack of DNA leaves this call unchecked. Germline lookup yields CDR1 LNHDA and CDR2 SQIVND (reference sequence). This CDR3 is built from 14 residues. The CDR3 region is CASTPGEGFNEQFF.